Detailed here is one T cell receptor beta chain. The entry originates in a study of blood T cell repertoires in COVID-19. Study as a whole: T cells, B-cell-depleted T cells, or PBMCs provided the cDNA or gDNA that served as material.

The data were produced by immunoSEQ multiplex PCR, yet TCRdb's version contains in-frame clones alone and is incomplete. This sample has 230,000 or so clones, with approximately 80% found just once. Input material: peripheral blood. The receptor was isolated from a man aged 25 to 45 with active or convalescent COVID-19.

CDR3 nucleotides: TGTGCCAGTATTGGAAGGGGGCGATTCATCGGTCAGCCCCAGCATTTT. This translates into CASIGRGRFIGQPQHF. V is TRBV19 and J is TRBJ1-5; TRBD1 aligns across 7 bases. The CDR3 is 16 amino acids. CDR1 is LNHDA, CDR2 SQIVND, per germline (reference sequence). V was pared by 7 bases and J by 6 bases, with 15 bases of the junction left unmatched.